Following are 23 T cell receptor beta chains from one sample sequenced in a study of shared clonotypes between healthy human individuals. Produced via immunoSEQ multiplex PCR; TCRdb's table is partial and in-frame only. The sample has over a million clones, more than 95% seen once. Material: naive CD4+ T cells sorted from blood. Described subset: CD45RA+ positively selected. The receptors were sampled from a man aged 25 to 40 in good health.

The J gene is TRBJ2-7, the V gene TRBV19, with a possible D match to TRBD1 (5 bases). V lost 2 bases, J lost 5 bases, and 7 bases lay in between. Germline-derived CDR1 and CDR2 are LNHDA and SQIVND (reference sequence). CDR3 length: 12 residues. This CDR3 is CASSIRGHEQYF. The CDR3 region has the DNA TGTGCCAGTAGTATAAGGGGCCACGAGCAGTACTTC.

J is TRBJ1-1 and V is TRBV7-3; D call uncertain. This CDR3 spans 13 amino acids. Germline lookup yields CDR1 SGHTA and CDR2 FQGTGA. Deletions cut 5 bases from V and 2 bases from J, with 9 bases between. The CDR3 nucleotides are TGTGCCAGCAGCCCCCACGTCAACACTGAAGCTTTCTTT. Encoded protein: CASSPHVNTEAFF.

The rearrangement joins TRBV2 to TRBJ1-4, with 7 bases identical to TRBD1. The CDR3 runs 14 residues. Germline-derived CDR1 and CDR2 are SNHLY and FYNNEI. J lost 1 base, V lost 7 bases, and 3 bases had no gene match. CDR3 loop: CASNRDRTNEKLFF. DNA for the CDR3: TGTGCCAGCAACCGGGACAGAACTAATGAAAAACTGTTTTTT.

The chain combines TRBV28 with TRBJ2-5, with D hard to call. V lost 6 bases and J 5 bases, leaving 13 bases between the germline ends. CDR3 length: 13 amino acids. Germline V gene sequence: CDR1 MDHEN, CDR2 SYDVKM. CDR3 sequence reads: CASSSRSYETQYF. DNA of the CDR3: TGTGCCAGCAGCTCTCGTTCATATGAGACCCAGTACTTC.

A note on this clone: Other DNA sequences in the sample encode the same CDR3. The rearrangement links TRBV11-3 to TRBJ2-3; maybe TRBD1 (6 bases). There are 12 residues in the CDR3. Trimming took off 5 bases at V and 6 bases at J, with 9 bases between the two ends. In germline, CDR1 is SGHNT, CDR2 YENEEA. DNA for the CDR3: TGTGCCAGCAGCCGCGACAGGGATACGCAGTATTTT. Translated, it gives CASSRDRDTQYF.

V is TRBV25-1 and J is TRBJ1-3, with D hard to call. The V end lost 2 bases, the J end lost 5 bases, and 22 bases lay between the germline ends. The CDR3 runs to 18 residues. CDR1 and CDR2 from the germline V gene are MGHDK and SYGVNS. The CDR3 loop is CASSEQNPGLCQRNTIYF. The CDR3 nucleotides are TGTGCCAGCAGTGAACAAAATCCGGGCCTTTGTCAAAGAAACACCATATATTTT. Full variable domain (remainder filled in from reference TRBV25-1 and TRBJ1-3): EADIYQTPRYLVIGTGKKITLECSQTMGHDKMYWYQQDPGMELHLIHYSYGVNSTEKGDLSSESTVSRIRTEHFPLTLESARPSHTSQYLCASSEQNPGLCQRNTIYFGEGSWLTVV.

The chain has TRBV28 and TRBJ2-1, with 7 positions matching TRBD2. The CDR3 loop spans 13 amino acids. V shed 7 bases, J shed 7 bases, and the junction held 7 bases outside the gene matches. Germline V gene data show CDR1 as MDHEN and CDR2 as SYDVKM. CDR3 in DNA: TGTGCCAGCACCCAGCGGGAAAGTAATGAGCAGTTCTTC. As protein: CASTQRESNEQFF.

This chain links TRBV28 with TRBJ2-7; perhaps TRBD2 as D (5 bases). The CDR3 has 14 residues. Germline V gives CDR1 MDHEN, CDR2 SYDVKM. Trimming cost V 6 bases and J 1 base, with 13 bases left between them. CDR3 loop: CASRGLKTSYEQYF. The CDR3 DNA reads as TGTGCCAGCAGAGGACTCAAAACGTCCTACGAGCAGTACTTC.

The rearrangement joins TRBV5-1 to TRBJ2-1, with 10 bases matching TRBD2. This CDR3 spans 14 amino acids. Trimming took 3 bases from V and 9 from J; bases not matched to a gene: 6. Germline assignment: CDR1 SGHRS and CDR2 YFSETQ. The CDR3 nucleotides are TGCGCCAGCAGCTGGATAGCGGGAGGAGGTGAGCAGTTCTTC. It encodes CASSWIAGGGEQFF.

J is TRBJ1-5 and V is TRBV10-3; 8 nucleotides agree with TRBD1. The ends lost 6 bases at V and 0 bases at J; junction bases unmatched: 10. Germline CDR1 is ENHRY and CDR2 is SYGVKD. The CDR3 sequence is 17 residues long. CDR3 loop: CAISAGTGGYSNQPQHF. CDR3 sequence (DNA): TGTGCCATCAGCGCCGGGACAGGAGGATATAGCAATCAGCCCCAGCATTTT.

This clone was seen a single time. The chain links TRBV5-8 to TRBJ1-4; the D gene is possibly TRBD1 (5 bases). The CDR3 contains 16 residues. CDR1 and CDR2 from the germline V gene are SGHTS and YDEGEE. V was shortened by 0 bases and J by 0 bases, with 9 bases between the two germline ends. CDR3 DNA: TGTGCCAGCAGCTTGGGCAGGGCGGCAACTAATGAAAAACTGTTTTTT. Translated: CASSLGRAATNEKLFF.

This sequence joins TRBV7-2 and TRBJ2-7, with 8 bases fitting TRBD2. The germline V gene encodes CDR1 SGHTA and CDR2 FQGNSA. This CDR3 region has 14 residues. With 5 bases clipped from V and 4 bases from J, the junction kept 7 bases outside the gene matches. In nucleotides, the CDR3 is TGTGCCAGCAGCGAACAGCGGGGGATATACGAGCAGTACTTC. This codes for CASSEQRGIYEQYF.

This sequence joins TRBV6-1 and TRBJ2-5; D is undetermined. This CDR3 has 14 residues. The V gene's germline CDR1 is MNHNS and CDR2 SASEGT. V lost 6 bases, J lost 4 bases, and 15 bases lay in between. DNA for the CDR3: TGTGCCAGCAGGTTAATAAGGGTCGGAGAGACCCAGTACTTC. Its protein is CASRLIRVGETQYF.

The rearrangement links TRBV6-6 to TRBJ2-7, with 10 positions matching TRBD1. Germline V gives CDR1 MNHNY, CDR2 SVGAGI (reference sequence). Trimming cost V 6 bases and J 3 bases; bases outside gene matches: 8. This CDR3 spans 15 amino acids. The CDR3 spells CASRDGTGDRYEQYF. The CDR3 nucleotides are TGTGCCAGCAGAGACGGGACAGGGGATCGCTACGAGCAGTACTTC.

The CDR3 reads CARDRGPYNEQFF. The CDR3 bases are TGTGCCAGGGACAGGGGGCCTTACAATGAGCAGTTCTTC. The rearrangement links TRBV2 to TRBJ2-1; 11 bases agree with TRBD1. This CDR3 is built from 13 residues. Germline V gene data show CDR1 as SNHLY and CDR2 as FYNNEI. V lost 9 bases and J lost 4; bases outside the gene matches: 2. The full variable domain, its missing parts supplied by reference TRBV2 and TRBJ2-1, is EPEVTQTPSHQVTQMGQEVILRCVPISNHLYFYWYRQILGQKVEFLVSFYNNEISEKSEIFDDQFSVERPDGSNFTLKIRSTKLEDSAMYFCARDRGPYNEQFFGPGTRLTVL.

Concerning this clone: Other nucleotide sequences from this sample produce the same CDR3. The J gene is TRBJ2-3, the V gene TRBV5-1, with D maybe TRBD1 (5 bases). Trimming shortened V by 1 base and J by 3 bases, and 12 bases separated the two germline ends. In germline, CDR1 is SGHRS, CDR2 YFSETQ. The CDR3 is made up of 15 amino acids. The CDR3: CASSLLGARTDTQYF. For the CDR3, the DNA is TGCGCCAGCAGCTTGCTTGGGGCCAGGACAGATACGCAGTATTTT.

This chain uses TRBV5-1 with TRBJ2-5; D possibly corresponds to TRBD2 (5 bases). V gave up 2 bases and J gave up 5 bases, with 16 bases separating them. The length of the CDR3 is 15 residues. The V gene's germline CDR1 is SGHRS and CDR2 YFSETQ. CDR3 bases: TGCGCCAGCAGCTTTACGGCTGCGGGCATGGAGACCCAGTACTTC. Translated, it gives CASSFTAAGMETQYF.

The chain is built from TRBV6-5 and TRBJ2-1; D might be TRBD1 or TRBD2, each matching 5 bases. CDR1 is MNHEY, CDR2 SVGAGI, per germline. The CDR3 covers 15 residues. V lost 4 bases and J 3 bases, leaving 13 bases between the germline ends. The CDR3 loop is CASSLGPLDYNEQFF. In DNA form, the CDR3 reads TGTGCCAGCAGTTTGGGACCTCTTGACTACAATGAGCAGTTCTTC.

This sequence joins TRBV19 and TRBJ2-1; 15 nucleotides line up with TRBD2. The J segment lost 9 bases and the V segment lost 6 bases, leaving 3 bases of the junction unmatched. CDR1 and CDR2 from the germline V gene are LNHDA and SQIVND (reference sequence). The CDR3 spans 14 residues. CDR3 nucleotide sequence: TGTGCCAGTAGGGGACTAGCGGGAGGTTTTGAGCAGTTCTTC. Translation: CASRGLAGGFEQFF.

The J gene is TRBJ2-7, the V gene TRBV28; TRBD2 agrees at 10 bases. Losses at the gene ends were 4 bases for V and 4 bases for J; bases not matched to a gene: 7. The CDR3 contains 15 residues. Germline-derived CDR1 and CDR2 are MDHEN and SYDVKM. CDR3 nucleotides: TGTGCCAGCAGTTCCCTAGCGGGGGACGGGTACGAGCAGTACTTC. Encoded protein: CASSSLAGDGYEQYF.

A word on this clone: This specimen includes other DNA sequences encoding the same CDR3. The CDR3 is CASSLALAANNEQFF. In DNA, the CDR3 is TGCGCCAGCAGCTTGGCTCTAGCGGCGAACAATGAGCAGTTCTTC. The chain links TRBV5-1 to TRBJ2-1; TRBD2 matches 7 bases. V lost 0 bases and J lost 5; bases outside the gene matches: 5. Germline CDR1 SGHRS, CDR2 YFSETQ. This CDR3 comprises 15 residues. The whole variable domain, remainder taken from reference TRBV5-1 and TRBJ2-1, is KAGVTQTPRYLIKTRGQQVTLSCSPISGHRSVSWYQQTPGQGLQFLFEYFSETQRNKGNFPGRFSGRQFSNSRSEMNVSTLELGDSALYLCASSLALAANNEQFFGPGTRLTVL.

The genes are TRBV15 and TRBJ2-1; D is ambiguous. V lost 0 bases and J 0 bases, leaving 9 bases between the germline ends. This CDR3 contains 16 residues. Germline CDR1 and CDR2: LNHNV and YYDKDF (reference sequence). The CDR3: CATSRDPDNSYNEQFF. The CDR3 DNA follows: TGTGCCACCAGCAGAGACCCCGACAACTCCTACAATGAGCAGTTCTTC.

The V gene is TRBV29-1, the J gene TRBJ1-1; D unclear. The CDR3 is 11 residues long. Germline V gives CDR1 SQVTM, CDR2 ANQGSEA. V was cut by 8 bases and J by 10 bases, with 17 bases left in between. The chain's CDR3 is CSCWAGEAAFF. CDR3 in DNA: TGCAGCTGCTGGGCTGGAGAGGCAGCTTTCTTT.